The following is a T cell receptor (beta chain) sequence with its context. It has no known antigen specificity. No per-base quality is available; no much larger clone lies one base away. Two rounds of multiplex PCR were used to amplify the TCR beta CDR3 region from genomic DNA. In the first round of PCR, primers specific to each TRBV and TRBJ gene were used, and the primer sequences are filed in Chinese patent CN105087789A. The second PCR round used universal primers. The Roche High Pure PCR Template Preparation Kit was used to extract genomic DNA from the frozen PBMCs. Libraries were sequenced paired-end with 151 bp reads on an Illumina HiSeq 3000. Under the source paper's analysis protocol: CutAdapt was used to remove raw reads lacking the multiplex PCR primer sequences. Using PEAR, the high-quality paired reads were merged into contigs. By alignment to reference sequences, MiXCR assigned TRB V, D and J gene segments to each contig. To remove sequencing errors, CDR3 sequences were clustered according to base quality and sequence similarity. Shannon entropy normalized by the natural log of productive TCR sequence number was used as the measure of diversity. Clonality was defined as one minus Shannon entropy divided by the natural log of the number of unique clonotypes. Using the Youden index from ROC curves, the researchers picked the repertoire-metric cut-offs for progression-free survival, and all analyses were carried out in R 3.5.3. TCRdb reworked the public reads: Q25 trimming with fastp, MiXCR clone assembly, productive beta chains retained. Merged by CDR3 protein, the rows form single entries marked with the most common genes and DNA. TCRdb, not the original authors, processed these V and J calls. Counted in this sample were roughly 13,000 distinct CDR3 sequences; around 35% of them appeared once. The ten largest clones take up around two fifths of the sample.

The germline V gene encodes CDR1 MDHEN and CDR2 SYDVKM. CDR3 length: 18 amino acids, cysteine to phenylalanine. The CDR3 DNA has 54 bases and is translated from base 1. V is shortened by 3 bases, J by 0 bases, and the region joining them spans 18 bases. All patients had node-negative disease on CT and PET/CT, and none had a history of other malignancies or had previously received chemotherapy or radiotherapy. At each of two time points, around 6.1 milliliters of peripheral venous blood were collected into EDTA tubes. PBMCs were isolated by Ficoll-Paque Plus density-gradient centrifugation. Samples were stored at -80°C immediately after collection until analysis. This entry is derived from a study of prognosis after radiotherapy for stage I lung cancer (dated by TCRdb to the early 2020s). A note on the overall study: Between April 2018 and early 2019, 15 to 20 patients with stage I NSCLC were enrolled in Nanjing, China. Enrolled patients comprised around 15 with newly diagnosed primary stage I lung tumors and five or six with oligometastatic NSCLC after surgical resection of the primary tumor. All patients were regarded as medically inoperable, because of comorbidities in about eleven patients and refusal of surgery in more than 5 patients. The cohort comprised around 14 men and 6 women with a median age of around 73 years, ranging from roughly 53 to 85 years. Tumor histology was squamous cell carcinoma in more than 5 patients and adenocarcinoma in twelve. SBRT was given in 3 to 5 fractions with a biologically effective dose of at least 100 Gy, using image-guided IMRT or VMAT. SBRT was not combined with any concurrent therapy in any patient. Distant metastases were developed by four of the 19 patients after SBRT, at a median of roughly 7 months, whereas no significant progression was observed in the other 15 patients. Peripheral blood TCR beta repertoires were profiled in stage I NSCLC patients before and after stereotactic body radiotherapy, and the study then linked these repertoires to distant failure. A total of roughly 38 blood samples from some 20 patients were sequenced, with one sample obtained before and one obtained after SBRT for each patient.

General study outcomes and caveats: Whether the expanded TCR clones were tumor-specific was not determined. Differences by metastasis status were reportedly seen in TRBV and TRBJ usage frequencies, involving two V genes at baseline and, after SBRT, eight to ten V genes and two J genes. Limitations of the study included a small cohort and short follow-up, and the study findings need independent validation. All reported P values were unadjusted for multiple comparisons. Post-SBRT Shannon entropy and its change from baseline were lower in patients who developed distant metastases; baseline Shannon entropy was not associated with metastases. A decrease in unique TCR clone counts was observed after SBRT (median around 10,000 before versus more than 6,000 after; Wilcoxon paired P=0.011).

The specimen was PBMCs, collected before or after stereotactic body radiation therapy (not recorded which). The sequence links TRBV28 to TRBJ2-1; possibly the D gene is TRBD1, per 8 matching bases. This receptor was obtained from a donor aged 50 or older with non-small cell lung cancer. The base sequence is TGTGCCAGCAGTTTGATACAGGGGGGGGTCAGCTCCTACAATGAGCAGTTCTTC. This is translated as CASSLIQGGVSSYNEQFF.